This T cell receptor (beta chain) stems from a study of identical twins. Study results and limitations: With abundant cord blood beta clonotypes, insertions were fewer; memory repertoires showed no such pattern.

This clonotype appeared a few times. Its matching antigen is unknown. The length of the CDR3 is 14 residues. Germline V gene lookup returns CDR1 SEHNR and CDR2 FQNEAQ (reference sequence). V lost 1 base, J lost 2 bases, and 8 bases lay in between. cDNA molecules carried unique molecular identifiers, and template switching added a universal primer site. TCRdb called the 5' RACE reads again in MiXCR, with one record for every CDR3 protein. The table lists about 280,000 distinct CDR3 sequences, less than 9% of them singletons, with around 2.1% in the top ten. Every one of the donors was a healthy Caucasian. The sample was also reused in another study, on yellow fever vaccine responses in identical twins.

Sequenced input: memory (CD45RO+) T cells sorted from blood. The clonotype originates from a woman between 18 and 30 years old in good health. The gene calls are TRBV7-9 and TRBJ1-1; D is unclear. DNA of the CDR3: TGTGCCAGCAGCTTAGATCCAAGAAACACTGAAGCTTTCTTT. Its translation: CASSLDPRNTEAFF.